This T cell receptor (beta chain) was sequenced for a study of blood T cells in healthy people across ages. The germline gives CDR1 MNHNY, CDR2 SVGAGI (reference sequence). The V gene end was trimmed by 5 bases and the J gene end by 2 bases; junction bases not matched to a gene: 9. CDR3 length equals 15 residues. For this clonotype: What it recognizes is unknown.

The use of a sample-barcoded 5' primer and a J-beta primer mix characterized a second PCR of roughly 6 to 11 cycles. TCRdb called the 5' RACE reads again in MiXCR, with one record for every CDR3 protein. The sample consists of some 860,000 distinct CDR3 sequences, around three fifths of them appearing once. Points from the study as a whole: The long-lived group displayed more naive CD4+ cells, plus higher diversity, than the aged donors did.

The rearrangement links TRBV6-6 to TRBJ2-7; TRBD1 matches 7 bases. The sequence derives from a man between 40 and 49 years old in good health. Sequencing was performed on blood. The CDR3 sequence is CASSPPRDRAYEQYF. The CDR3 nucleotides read TGTGCCAGCAGTCCGCCGAGGGACAGAGCCTACGAGCAGTACTTC.